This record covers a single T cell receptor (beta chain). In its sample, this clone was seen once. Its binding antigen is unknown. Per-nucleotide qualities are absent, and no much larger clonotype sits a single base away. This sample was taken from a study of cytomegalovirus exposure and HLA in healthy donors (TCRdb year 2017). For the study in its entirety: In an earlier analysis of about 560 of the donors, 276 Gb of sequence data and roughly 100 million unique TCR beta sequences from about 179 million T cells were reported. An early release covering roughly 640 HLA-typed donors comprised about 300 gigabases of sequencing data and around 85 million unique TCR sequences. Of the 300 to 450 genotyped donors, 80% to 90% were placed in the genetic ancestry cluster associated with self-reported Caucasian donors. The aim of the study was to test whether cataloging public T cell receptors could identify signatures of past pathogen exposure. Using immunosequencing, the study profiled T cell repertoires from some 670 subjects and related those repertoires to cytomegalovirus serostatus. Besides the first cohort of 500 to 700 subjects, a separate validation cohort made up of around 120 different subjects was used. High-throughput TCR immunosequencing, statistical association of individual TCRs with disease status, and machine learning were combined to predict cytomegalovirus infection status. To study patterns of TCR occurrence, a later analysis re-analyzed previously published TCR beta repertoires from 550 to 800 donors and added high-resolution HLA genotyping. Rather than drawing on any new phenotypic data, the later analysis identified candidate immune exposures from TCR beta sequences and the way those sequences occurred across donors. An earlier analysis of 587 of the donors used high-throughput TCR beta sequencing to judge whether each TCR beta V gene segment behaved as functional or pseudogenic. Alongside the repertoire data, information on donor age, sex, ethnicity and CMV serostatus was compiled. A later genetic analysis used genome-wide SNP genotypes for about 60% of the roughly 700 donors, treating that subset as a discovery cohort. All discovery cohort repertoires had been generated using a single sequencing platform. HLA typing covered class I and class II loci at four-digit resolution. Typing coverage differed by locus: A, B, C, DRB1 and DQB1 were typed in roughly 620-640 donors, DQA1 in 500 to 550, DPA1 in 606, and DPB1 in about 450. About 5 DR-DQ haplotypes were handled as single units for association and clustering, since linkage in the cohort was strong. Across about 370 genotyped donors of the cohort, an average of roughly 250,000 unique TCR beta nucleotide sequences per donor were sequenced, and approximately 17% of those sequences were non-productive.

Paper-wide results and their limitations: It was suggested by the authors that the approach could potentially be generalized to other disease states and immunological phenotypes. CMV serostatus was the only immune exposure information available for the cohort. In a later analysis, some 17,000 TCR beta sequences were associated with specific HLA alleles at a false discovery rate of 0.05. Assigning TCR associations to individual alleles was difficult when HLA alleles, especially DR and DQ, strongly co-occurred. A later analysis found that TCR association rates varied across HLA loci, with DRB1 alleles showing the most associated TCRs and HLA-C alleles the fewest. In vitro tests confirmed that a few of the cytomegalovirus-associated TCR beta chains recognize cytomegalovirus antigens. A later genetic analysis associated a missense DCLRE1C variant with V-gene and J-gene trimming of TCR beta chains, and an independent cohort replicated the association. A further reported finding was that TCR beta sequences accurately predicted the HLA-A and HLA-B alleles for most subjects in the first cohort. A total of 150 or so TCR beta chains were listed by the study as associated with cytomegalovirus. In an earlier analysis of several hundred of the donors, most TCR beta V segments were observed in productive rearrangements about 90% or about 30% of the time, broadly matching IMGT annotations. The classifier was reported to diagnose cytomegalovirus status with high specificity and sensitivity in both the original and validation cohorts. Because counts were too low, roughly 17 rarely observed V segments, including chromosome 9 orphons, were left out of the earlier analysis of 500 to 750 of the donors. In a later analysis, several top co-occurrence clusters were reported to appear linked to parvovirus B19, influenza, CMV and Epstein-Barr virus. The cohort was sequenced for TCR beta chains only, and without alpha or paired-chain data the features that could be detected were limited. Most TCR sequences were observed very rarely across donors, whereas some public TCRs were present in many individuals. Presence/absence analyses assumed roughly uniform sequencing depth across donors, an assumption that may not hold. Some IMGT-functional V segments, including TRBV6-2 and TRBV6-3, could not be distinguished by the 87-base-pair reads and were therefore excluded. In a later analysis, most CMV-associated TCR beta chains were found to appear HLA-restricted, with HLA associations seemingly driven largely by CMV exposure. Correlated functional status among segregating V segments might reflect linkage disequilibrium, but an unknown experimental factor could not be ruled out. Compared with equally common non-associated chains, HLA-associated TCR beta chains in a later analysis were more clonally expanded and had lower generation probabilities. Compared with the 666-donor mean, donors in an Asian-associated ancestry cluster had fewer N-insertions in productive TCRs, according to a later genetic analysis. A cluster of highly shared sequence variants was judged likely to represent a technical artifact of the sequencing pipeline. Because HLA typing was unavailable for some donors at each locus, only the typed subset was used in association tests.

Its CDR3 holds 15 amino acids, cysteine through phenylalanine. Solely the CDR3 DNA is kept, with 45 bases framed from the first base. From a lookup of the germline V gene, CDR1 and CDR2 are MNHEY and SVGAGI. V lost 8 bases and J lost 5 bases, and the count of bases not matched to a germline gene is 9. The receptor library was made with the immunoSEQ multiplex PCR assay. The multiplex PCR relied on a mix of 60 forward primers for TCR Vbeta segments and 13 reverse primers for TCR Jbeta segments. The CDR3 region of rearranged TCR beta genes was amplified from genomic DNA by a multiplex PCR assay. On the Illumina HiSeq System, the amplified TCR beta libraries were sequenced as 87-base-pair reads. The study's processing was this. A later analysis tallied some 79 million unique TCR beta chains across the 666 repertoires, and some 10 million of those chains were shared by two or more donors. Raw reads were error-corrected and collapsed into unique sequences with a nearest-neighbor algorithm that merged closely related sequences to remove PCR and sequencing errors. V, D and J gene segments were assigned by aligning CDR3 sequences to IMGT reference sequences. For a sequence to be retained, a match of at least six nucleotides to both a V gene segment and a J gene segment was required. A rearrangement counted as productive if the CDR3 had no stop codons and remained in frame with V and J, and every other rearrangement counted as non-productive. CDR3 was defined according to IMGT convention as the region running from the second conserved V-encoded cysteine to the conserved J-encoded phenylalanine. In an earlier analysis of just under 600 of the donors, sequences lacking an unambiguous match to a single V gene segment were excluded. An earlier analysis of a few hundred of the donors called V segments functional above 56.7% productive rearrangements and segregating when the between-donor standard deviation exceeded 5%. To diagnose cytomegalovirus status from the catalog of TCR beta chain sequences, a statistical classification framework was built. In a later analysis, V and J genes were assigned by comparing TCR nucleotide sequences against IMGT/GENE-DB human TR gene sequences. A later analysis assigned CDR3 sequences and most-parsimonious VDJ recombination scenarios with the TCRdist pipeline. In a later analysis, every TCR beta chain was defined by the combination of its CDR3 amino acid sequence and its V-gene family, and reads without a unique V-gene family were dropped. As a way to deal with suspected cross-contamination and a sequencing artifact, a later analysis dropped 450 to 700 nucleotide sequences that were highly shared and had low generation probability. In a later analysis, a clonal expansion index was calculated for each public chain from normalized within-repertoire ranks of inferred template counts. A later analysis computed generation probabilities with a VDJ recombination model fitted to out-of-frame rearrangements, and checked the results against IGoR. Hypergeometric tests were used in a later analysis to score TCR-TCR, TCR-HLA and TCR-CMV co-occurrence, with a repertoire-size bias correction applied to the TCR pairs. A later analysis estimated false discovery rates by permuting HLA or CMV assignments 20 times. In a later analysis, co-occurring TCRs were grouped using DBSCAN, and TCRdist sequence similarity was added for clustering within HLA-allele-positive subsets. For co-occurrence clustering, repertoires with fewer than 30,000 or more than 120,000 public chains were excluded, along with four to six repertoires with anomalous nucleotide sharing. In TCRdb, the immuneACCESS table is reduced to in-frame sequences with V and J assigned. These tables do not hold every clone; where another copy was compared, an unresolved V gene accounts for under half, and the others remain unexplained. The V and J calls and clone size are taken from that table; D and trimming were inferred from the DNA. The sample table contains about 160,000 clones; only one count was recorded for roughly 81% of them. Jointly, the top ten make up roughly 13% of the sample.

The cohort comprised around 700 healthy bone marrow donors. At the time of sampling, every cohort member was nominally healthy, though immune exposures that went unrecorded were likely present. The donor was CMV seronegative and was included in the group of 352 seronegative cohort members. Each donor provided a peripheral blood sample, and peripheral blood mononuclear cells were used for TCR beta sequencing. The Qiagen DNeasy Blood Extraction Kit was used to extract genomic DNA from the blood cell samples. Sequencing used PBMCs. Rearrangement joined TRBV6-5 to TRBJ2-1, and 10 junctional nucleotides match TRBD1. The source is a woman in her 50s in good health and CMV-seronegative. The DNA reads TGTGCCAGCGGGGGGTGGGACAGGGGTAACAATGAGCAGTTCTTC. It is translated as CASGGWDRGNNEQFF.